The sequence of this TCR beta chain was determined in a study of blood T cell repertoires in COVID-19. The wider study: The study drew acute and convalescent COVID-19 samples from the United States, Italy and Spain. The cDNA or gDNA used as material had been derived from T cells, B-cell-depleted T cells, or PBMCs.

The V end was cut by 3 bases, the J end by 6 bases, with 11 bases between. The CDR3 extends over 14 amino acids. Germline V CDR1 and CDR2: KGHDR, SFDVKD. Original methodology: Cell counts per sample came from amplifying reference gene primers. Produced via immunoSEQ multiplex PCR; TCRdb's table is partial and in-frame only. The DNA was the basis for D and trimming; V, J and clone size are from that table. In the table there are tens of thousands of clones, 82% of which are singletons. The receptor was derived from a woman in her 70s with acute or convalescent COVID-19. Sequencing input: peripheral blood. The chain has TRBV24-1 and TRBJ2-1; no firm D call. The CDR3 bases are TGTGCCACCAGTGATCTGGCCCCAGGCAATGAGCAGTTCTTC. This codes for CATSDLAPGNEQFF.